These T cell receptor beta chains were read from a single sample in a study of blood T cell repertoires in COVID-19. The assay was immunoSEQ multiplex PCR, and TCRdb's table has in-frame clones only and misses some. Of 200,000 to 250,000 clones listed, around 84% are singletons. Sequencing used peripheral blood. The receptors stem from a man aged 30 to 45 with active or convalescent COVID-19. Each CDR3 is given with its conserved first and last residue. The D gene is left open where the match is weak. Expanded clones are given a class, and other clones once, few, many or no size at all.

TRBJ2-7	TRBD2	NA	TRBV7-3	CASSEAAGDYEQYF	TGTGCCAGCAGCGAAGCAGCGGGGGACTACGAGCAGTACTTC
TRBJ1-5	NA	NA	TRBV28	CASPPGAKAKPQHF	TGTGCCAGCCCCCCAGGGGCCAAGGCGAAGCCCCAGCATTTT
TRBJ2-7	TRBD2	NA	TRBV5-1	CASSLTGGLEAEQYF	TGCGCCAGCAGCTTAACGGGGGGTCTAGAGGCCGAGCAGTACTTC
TRBJ2-7	TRBD2	once	TRBV6-6	CASSPTSGSYEQYF	TGTGCCAGCAGTCCAACTAGCGGCTCCTACGAGCAGTACTTC
TRBJ2-5	NA	NA	TRBV2	CASRGQGETQYF	TGTGCCAGCAGAGGGCAGGGGGAGACCCAGTACTTC
TRBJ1-3	NA	NA	TRBV28	CASLGSLTSGNTIYF	TGTGCCAGCCTGGGCAGTTTAACCTCTGGAAACACCATATATTTT
TRBJ2-5	NA	NA	TRBV12-3/TRBV12-4	CASSGGGTQYF	TGTGCCAGCAGCGGGGGAGGGACCCAGTACTTC
TRBJ2-3	TRBD1	NA	TRBV6-2/TRBV6-3	CASSYYRGRTDTQYF	TGTGCCAGCAGTTACTACAGGGGGCGCACAGATACGCAGTATTTT
TRBJ2-7	TRBD2	NA	TRBV3-1/TRBV3-2	CASSFLAGGGSEQYF	TGTGCCAGCAGCTTCCTAGCGGGAGGTGGCTCCGAGCAGTACTTC
TRBJ2-7	NA	NA	TRBV3-1/TRBV3-2	CASSQDRLGAGDEQYF	TGTGCCAGCAGCCAAGATAGGTTGGGTGCAGGGGACGAGCAGTACTTC
TRBJ1-5	TRBD1	NA	TRBV19	CASSGTANQPQHF	TGTGCCAGTAGTGGGACAGCCAATCAGCCCCAGCATTTT
TRBJ2-3	NA	NA	TRBV6-5	CASSYSMGGSTDTQYF	TGTGCCAGCAGTTACTCTATGGGGGGTAGCACAGATACGCAGTATTTT
TRBJ2-6	NA	NA	TRBV4-1	CASSQRREGAGANVLTF	TGCGCCAGCAGCCAAAGAAGGGAGGGGGCTGGGGCCAACGTCCTGACTTTC
TRBJ1-2	NA	NA	TRBV25-1	CASSEGVGGSYGYTF	TGTGCCAGCAGTGAAGGAGTAGGGGGAAGCTATGGCTACACCTTC
TRBJ2-7	TRBD2	NA	TRBV5-1	CASSARTSGTYEQYF	TGCGCCAGCAGCGCCAGGACTAGCGGAACCTACGAGCAGTACTTC
TRBJ1-2	NA	NA	TRBV3-1/TRBV3-2	CASSPRTSNYGYTF	TGTGCCAGCAGCCCTCGGACTTCTAACTATGGCTACACCTTC
TRBJ2-6	TRBD2	NA	TRBV18	CASSLQAGTGANVLTF	TGTGCCAGCTCACTTCAAGCGGGAACTGGGGCCAACGTCCTGACTTTC
TRBJ2-7	TRBD1	NA	TRBV18	CASSPAGQVYEQYF	TGTGCCAGCTCACCCGCGGGACAGGTTTACGAGCAGTACTTC
TRBJ1-1	NA	NA	TRBV15	CATSRDREEAFF	TGTGCCACCAGCAGGGACAGAGAAGAAGCTTTCTTT
TRBJ2-2	NA	NA	TRBV7-2	CASSPHGGNTGELFF	TGTGCCAGCAGCCCGCACGGCGGAAACACCGGGGAGCTGTTTTTT
TRBJ2-1	NA	NA	TRBV3-1/TRBV3-2	CASRWSGFYNEQFF	TGTGCCAGCAGGTGGAGCGGGTTCTACAATGAGCAGTTCTTC
TRBJ1-1	TRBD1	NA	TRBV7-6	CASRLLTGIMNTEAFF	TGTGCCAGCAGACTCCTGACAGGGATAATGAACACTGAAGCTTTCTTT
TRBJ1-2	TRBD1	once	TRBV6-5	CASSYGTDYGYTF	TGTGCCAGCAGTTACGGGACAGACTATGGCTACACCTTC
TRBJ1-1	TRBD1	NA	TRBV12-3/TRBV12-4	CASGGQGRAFF	TGTGCCAGCGGGGGACAGGGAAGAGCTTTCTTT
TRBJ1-1	NA	NA	TRBV3-1/TRBV3-2	CASSLQSTEAFF	TGTGCCAGCAGCTTACAGAGTACTGAAGCTTTCTTT
TRBJ2-1	TRBD2	NA	TRBV7-2	CASSLNPLGTSGGNEQFF	TGTGCCAGCAGCTTAAATCCCCTCGGGACTAGCGGGGGTAATGAGCAGTTCTTC
TRBJ2-7	TRBD1	NA	TRBV6-2/TRBV6-3	CASSPSRRTGGNYGQYF	TGTGCCAGCAGCCCCTCCCGACGGACAGGTGGGAACTACGGGCAGTACTTC
TRBJ2-7	NA	many	TRBV6-2/TRBV6-3	CASSYGGASYEQYF	TGTGCCAGCAGTTACGGGGGGGCCTCCTACGAGCAGTACTTC
TRBJ1-4	NA	NA	TRBV12-3/TRBV12-4	CATRPRGWEKLFF	TGTGCCACCCGGCCGAGGGGGTGGGAAAAACTGTTTTTT
TRBJ2-1	TRBD2	NA	TRBV7-9	CASSLLAGGRRSYNEQFF	TGTGCCAGCAGCTTACTAGCGGGAGGAAGAAGGTCCTACAATGAGCAGTTCTTC
TRBJ1-5	NA	NA	TRBV18	CASSPGRNNQPQHF	TGTGCCAGCTCCCCCGGGAGAAACAATCAGCCCCAGCATTTT
TRBJ2-1	TRBD2	NA	TRBV25-1	CASSAWGGRGRNEQFF	TGTGCCAGCAGTGCTTGGGGCGGGAGGGGGCGCAATGAGCAGTTCTTC
TRBJ1-2	NA	few	TRBV7-8	CASSPTSGYTF	TGTGCCAGCAGCCCGACAAGTGGCTACACCTTC
TRBJ1-2	TRBD1	NA	TRBV9	CASSVEGAGYGYTF	TGTGCCAGCAGCGTAGAGGGGGCGGGCTATGGCTACACCTTC
TRBJ2-2	NA	NA	TRBV4-1	CASSLRVHTGELFF	TGCGCCAGCAGCCTCCGGGTTCACACCGGGGAGCTGTTTTTT
TRBJ2-7	TRBD2	NA	TRBV13	CASSSLSVAGGWEQYF	TGTGCCAGCAGCTCCCTCTCGGTAGCGGGAGGTTGGGAGCAGTACTTC
TRBJ2-2	NA	NA	TRBV27	CASSQGNTGELFF	TGTGCCAGCAGCCAGGGGAACACCGGGGAGCTGTTTTTT
TRBJ1-2	TRBD1	NA	TRBV6-5	CASLLYDRENGYTF	TGTGCCAGCCTCCTCTACGACAGGGAAAACGGCTACACCTTC
TRBJ1-2	NA	NA	TRBV6-2/TRBV6-3	CASSLAGGRIYGYTF	TGTGCCAGCAGCCTCGCCGGTGGGAGGATATATGGCTACACCTTC
TRBJ1-1	NA	NA	TRBV19	CASSIESMGPEAFF	TGTGCCAGTAGTATAGAATCCATGGGCCCTGAAGCTTTCTTT